The clone carrying this T cell receptor (beta chain) was recorded a few times. Its antigen is still unknown. The TCR beta cDNA libraries contained unique molecular identifiers. The authors obtained approximately 460,000 cDNA molecules from roughly 1 to 10 million T cells. TCRdb passed the PCR reads through MiXCR, listing each CDR3 protein once. There are some 800,000 distinct CDR3 sequences in the sample; about half occur only once, and roughly 5.2% lies in the top ten. The data belong to a study of post-analysis software for immune sequencing data. Study results and limitations: The F measure placed samples prepared in the same batch into strongly shared clusters. TRBV segments more frequent in patients than in controls numbered roughly 5 and included TRBV5-6, TRBV5-1 and TRBV20-1.

The V gene's germline CDR1 is MGHRA and CDR2 YSYEKL. V was pared by 0 bases and J by 0 bases, with 9 bases between. The CDR3 runs 16 residues. This rearrangement joins TRBV4-1 to TRBJ2-4; the D gene is possibly TRBD2 (6 bases). Sequenced input: blood. The receptor's source is a girl between 10 and 17 years old with multiple sclerosis. CDR3 nucleotide sequence: TGCGCCAGCAGCCAAGAGGGGGGAATAGCCAAAAACATTCAGTACTTC. Translated, it gives CASSQEGGIAKNIQYF.